Below, one T cell receptor (beta chain) is given with its context. Its antigen is unknown. These data are taken from a study of shared clonotypes between healthy human individuals. Turning to the study itself: The study enrolled a couple of women and three men aged 18 to 49.

The naive CD8 population came from CD45RO-negative cells selected for CCR7, without terminally differentiated effector memory CD45RA+ cells. Germline CDR1 is SQVTM and CDR2 is ANQGSEA. V trimming: 0 bases; J trimming: 4 bases; junction bases outside the gene matches: 9. The CDR3 runs 15 residues. Study-wide results and limits: Rarefaction curves obtained for sorted subsets showed sequencing incomplete despite large depth. Donor scarcity curtailed the genetic and exposure-history diversity represented herein.

Sorted-subset replicate PCR reactions contained 200 to 250 ng DNA, corresponding to about 30,000 T cell genomes. Method: immunoSEQ multiplex PCR; TCRdb's copy keeps in-frame clones and lacks some. The sample holds 760,000 or so clones, about 97% seen once. This sequence joins TRBV29-1 and TRBJ2-7, with TRBD2 matching over 7 bases. The clonotype originates from a man aged 25 to 40 in good health. Sequences were obtained from naive CD8+ T cells sorted from blood. As DNA, the CDR3 is TGCAGCGTTGAAGATCCTCTAGCGGAGAATTACGAGCAGTACTTC. Translating gives CSVEDPLAENYEQYF.